The rows below give T cell receptor beta chains drawn from one sample of a study of CD8+ T cells in alopecia areata. Sequencing was performed with immunoSEQ multiplex PCR; in TCRdb, only in-frame clones are kept and a portion is missing. The sample carries under 350,000 clones, 58% recorded once. This sample comprised CD4+ T cells sorted from blood, obtained at week 24, from a patient treated with tofacitinib. The receptor set was obtained from a human donor with alopecia areata. The conserved cysteine and the conserved F or W are not part of the CDR3 here.

J gene,V gene,CDR3 protein
TRBJ1-5,TRBV30,AWTLDRGSNQPQH
TRBJ1-2,TRBV5-1,ASSLDGPANYGYT
TRBJ1-5,TRBV9,ASSGTGSQPQH
TRBJ2-3,TRBV7-9,ASSLVAGSTDTQY
TRBJ1-4,TRBV5-1,ASSHRDRGPSNEKLF
TRBJ2-5,TRBV30,AWRSGLAAKETQY
TRBJ1-4,TRBV30,AWGIPGRLGEKLF
TRBJ2-1,TRBV5-1,ASSLVQYNEQF
TRBJ2-2,TRBV30,AWSVLGVTGELF
TRBJ1-1,TRBV23-1,ASSPQGRLNTEAF
TRBJ1-2,TRBV30,AWSATGGAGGYGYT
TRBJ1-1,TRBV29-1,SVAQVMNTEAF
TRBJ2-5,TRBV7-2,ASSFSGGARETQY
TRBJ1-6,TRBV11-2,ASSSSPGGASSPLH
TRBJ1-5,TRBV29-1,SVKTGPAQTGGREPQH
TRBJ2-2,TRBV2,ASTLKSVANTGELF
TRBJ1-6,TRBV4-2,ASSQDGTGGDGSPLH
TRBJ2-1,TRBV30,AWNPGQGYNEQF
TRBJ2-3,TRBV19,ASSEQGDTQY
TRBJ2-6,TRBV18,ASSPWPSGYSGANVLT
TRBJ2-4,TRBV4-1,ASSPGGSHGPKNIQY
TRBJ2-4,TRBV4-3,ASSQGGENIQY
TRBJ1-5,TRBV7-9,ASSLNSRDQPQH
TRBJ2-3,TRBV5-1,ASSATGGIGTDTQY
TRBJ1-2,TRBV29-1,SVDLQGAGGYT
TRBJ2-7,TRBV21-1,ASSSQVGQTLGSEY
TRBJ2-7,TRBV5-4,ASSSTTTRRVEQY
TRBJ2-3,TRBV5-4,ASSRASGGVADTQY